The 15 T cell receptor beta chains below all came from one sample that was sequenced in a study. TCRdb re-called the RT-PCR reads with MiXCR, one entry per CDR3 protein. The table includes about 680,000 distinct CDR3 sequences, 12% to 15% detected once. The material sequenced was memory CD4+ T cells from blood. Receptor source: a female donor in good health, serving as a healthy control.

A few counts support this clonotype. The V gene is TRBV18, the J gene TRBJ1-2, with D tentatively TRBD1 (5 bases). The V gene lost 3 bases and the J gene lost 6 bases, with 17 bases spanning the gap. The CDR3 has 15 residues. Germline CDR1 reads KGHSH; CDR2 reads LQKENI. The CDR3 protein is CASSPGDPGGHGYTF. In nucleotides, the CDR3 is TGTGCCAGCTCACCCGGGGACCCAGGAGGCCATGGCTACACCTTC.

This clonotype was picked up a small number of times. The gene calls are TRBV5-5 and TRBJ2-1; D is uncertain. Germline lookup yields CDR1 SGHKS and CDR2 YYEKEE (reference sequence). There are 14 residues in the CDR3. Trimming removed 5 bases from V and 8 bases from J, with 17 bases in between. CDR3 sequence reads: CASSSRPPTHEQFF. In DNA, the CDR3 is TGTGCCAGCAGTTCCCGGCCCCCGACCCATGAGCAGTTCTTC. Full variable domain (remainder filled in from reference TRBV5-5 and TRBJ2-1): DAGVTQSPTHLIKTRGQQVTLRCSPISGHKSVSWYQQVLGQGPQFIFQYYEKEERGRGNFPDRFSARQFPNYSSELNVNALLLGDSALYLCASSSRPPTHEQFFGPGTRLTVL.

This clonotype came up a few times. The gene calls are TRBV5-1 and TRBJ2-3, with D maybe TRBD1 (7 bases). Germline CDR1 SGHRS, CDR2 YFSETQ. This CDR3 has 16 residues. Trimming took off 5 bases at V and 3 bases at J, with 19 bases between the two ends. CDR3 DNA sequence: TGCGCCAGCAGAGTCGGAGGGGGCAGGAGTACAGATACGCAGTATTTT. Amino acid sequence: CASRVGGGRSTDTQYF.

This clonotype was recorded many times. The chain carries TRBV5-6 and TRBJ2-2; TRBD1 matches at 8 bases. V dropped 1 base and J dropped 5; count of bases not matched to a gene: 4. This CDR3 spans 15 amino acids. The germline V gene encodes CDR1 SGHDT and CDR2 YYEEEE. CDR3 sequence (DNA): TGTGCCAGCAGCTTGTACCAGGGGGCAACCGGGGAGCTGTTTTTT. As protein: CASSLYQGATGELFF.

This clonotype has more than one count but fewer than ten. J is TRBJ2-1 and V is TRBV18, with 9 nucleotides matching TRBD2. V gave up 6 bases and J gave up 1 base; unmatched junction bases: 16. CDR1 is KGHSH, CDR2 LQKENI, per germline. This CDR3 comprises 19 residues. For the CDR3, the DNA is TGTGCCAGCTCGCGTCCGGGACTAGCTGATTCTCGATCCTACAATGAGCAGTTCTTC. Its protein product is CASSRPGLADSRSYNEQFF.

This clonotype was detected ten times or more. The chain employs TRBV6-1 and TRBJ2-7, with 9 positions matching TRBD1. The CDR3 has 15 residues. V lost 4 bases, J lost 3 bases, and 7 bases stayed unmatched. CDR1 and CDR2 from the germline V gene are MNHNS and SASEGT. The CDR3 loop reads CASSAMTGGDYEQYF. DNA of the CDR3: TGTGCCAGCAGTGCAATGACAGGGGGAGACTACGAGCAGTACTTC.

This clonotype was counted between two and nine times. The gene calls are TRBV5-1 and TRBJ2-3, with D possibly matching TRBD1 (6 bases). The CDR3 covers 15 residues. Trimming shortened V by 4 bases and J by 2 bases, and 14 bases separated the two germline ends. Germline V gene sequence: CDR1 SGHRS, CDR2 YFSETQ. The CDR3 reads CASSPGTLYTDTQYF. CDR3 nucleotide sequence: TGCGCCAGCAGCCCGGGGACACTGTACACAGATACGCAGTATTTT. The complete variable domain, with remaining parts taken from reference TRBV5-1 and TRBJ2-3, reads KAGVTQTPRYLIKTRGQQVTLSCSPISGHRSVSWYQQTPGQGLQFLFEYFSETQRNKGNFPGRFSGRQFSNSRSEMNVSTLELGDSALYLCASSPGTLYTDTQYFGPGTRLTVL.

This clonotype was seen once. The V gene is TRBV20-1, the J gene TRBJ1-4; TRBD1 matches 7 bases. The V and J ends lost 6 bases and 4 bases, in that order; junction bases with no gene match: 5. The CDR3 has 13 residues. Germline CDR1 reads DFQATT; CDR2 reads SNEGSKA (reference sequence). This CDR3 is CSAVDRVNEKLFF. For the CDR3, the DNA is TGCAGTGCAGTCGACAGGGTTAATGAAAAACTGTTTTTT.

This clonotype was observed many times. The chain recombines TRBV20-1 with TRBJ2-3; 7 nucleotides line up with TRBD2. Germline-derived CDR1 and CDR2 are DFQATT and SNEGSKA (reference sequence). The CDR3 is 13 residues long. J gave up 4 bases and V 6 bases, and 7 bases lay outside the gene matches. CDR3 DNA sequence: TGCAGTGCCTTCCGGCGGGAGTCAGATACGCAGTATTTT. The encoded protein is CSAFRRESDTQYF.

The chain recombines TRBV5-5 with TRBJ2-7; D perhaps matches TRBD1 (5 bases). Germline CDR1 reads SGHKS; CDR2 reads YYEKEE (reference sequence). V gave up 2 bases and J gave up 5 bases, with 14 bases separating them. This CDR3 is built from 14 residues. CDR3 in amino acids: CASSFRQSPNEQYF. CDR3 DNA sequence: TGTGCCAGCAGCTTCAGACAGAGCCCCAACGAGCAGTACTTC.

The rearrangement joins TRBV20-1 to TRBJ2-7, with TRBD2 matching over 11 bases. This CDR3 spans 15 amino acids. V lost 5 bases, J lost 3 bases, and 9 bases stayed unmatched. From germline, CDR1 is DFQATT and CDR2 SNEGSKA (reference sequence). The CDR3 region has the DNA TGCAGTGCTCAACCACTAGCGGGGGCAGTCTACGAGCAGTACTTC. The encoded protein is CSAQPLAGAVYEQYF.

The table lists this clonotype with a few counts. J is TRBJ2-3 and V is TRBV6-1; perhaps TRBD2 as D (6 bases). Trimming removed 9 bases at V and 3 bases at J, with 22 bases between. CDR3 size: 16 residues. Germline CDR1 MNHNS, CDR2 SASEGT. CDR3 DNA sequence: TGTGCCAGTGGATCTTGGGCGCGGGAAAGGACAGATACGCAGTATTTT. Its translation: CASGSWARERTDTQYF.

The J gene is TRBJ2-7, the V gene TRBV7-3; D is unresolved. Germline V gene data show CDR1 as SGHTA and CDR2 as FQGTGA. Trimming cost V 1 base and J 6 bases, with 7 bases left between them. The CDR3 has 12 residues. DNA of the CDR3: TGTGCCAGCAGCTTAAATCTCGGCGAGCAGTACTTC. Protein product: CASSLNLGEQYF.

Only a few counts were recorded for this clonotype. The chain couples TRBV2 to TRBJ2-7; 8 bases match TRBD2. With 1 base clipped from V and 3 bases from J, the junction kept 5 bases outside the gene matches. CDR1 SNHLY and CDR2 FYNNEI come from the germline V gene. There are 15 residues in the CDR3. CDR3 residues: CASSEGRGAFYEQYF. In nucleotides, the CDR3 is TGTGCCAGCAGTGAAGGGCGGGGGGCCTTCTACGAGCAGTACTTC.

The V and J genes are TRBV5-4 and TRBJ2-6; tentative D call: TRBD1 (6 bases). There are 17 residues in the CDR3. V lost 0 bases to trimming and J lost 0 bases, with 10 bases between them. CDR1 is SGHNT and CDR2 is YYREEE in the germline V gene (reference sequence). CDR3 protein: CASSLGQDNSGANVLTF. CDR3 bases: TGTGCCAGCAGCTTGGGACAGGACAACTCTGGGGCCAACGTCCTGACTTTC.